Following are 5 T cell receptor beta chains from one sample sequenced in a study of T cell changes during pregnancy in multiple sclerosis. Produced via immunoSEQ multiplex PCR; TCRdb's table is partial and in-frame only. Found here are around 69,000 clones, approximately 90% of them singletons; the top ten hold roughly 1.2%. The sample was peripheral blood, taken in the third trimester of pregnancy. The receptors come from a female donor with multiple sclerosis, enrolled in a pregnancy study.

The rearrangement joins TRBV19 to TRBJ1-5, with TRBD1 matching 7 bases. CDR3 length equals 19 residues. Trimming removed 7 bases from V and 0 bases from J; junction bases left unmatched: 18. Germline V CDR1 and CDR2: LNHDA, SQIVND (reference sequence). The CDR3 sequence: CASNHRDRILPNSNQPQHF. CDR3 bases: TGTGCCAGTAATCACCGGGACAGAATTCTCCCGAATAGCAATCAGCCCCAGCATTTT. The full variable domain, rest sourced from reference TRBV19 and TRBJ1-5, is DGGITQSPKYLFRKEGQNVTLSCEQNLNHDAMYWYRQDPGQGLRLIYYSQIVNDFQKGDIAEGYSVSREKKESFPLTVTSAQKNPTAFYLCASNHRDRILPNSNQPQHFGDGTRLSIL.

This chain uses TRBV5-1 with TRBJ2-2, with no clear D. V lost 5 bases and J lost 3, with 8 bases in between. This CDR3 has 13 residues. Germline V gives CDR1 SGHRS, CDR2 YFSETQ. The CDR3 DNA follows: TGCGCCAGCAGACCCCAGGACACCGGGGAGCTGTTTTTT. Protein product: CASRPQDTGELFF.

The CDR3 sequence: CASSLAGGNQPQHF. The CDR3 DNA reads as TGTGCCAGCAGTTTAGCGGGTGGCAATCAGCCCCAGCATTTT. This chain uses TRBV28 with TRBJ1-5; D unclear. Trimming cost V 2 bases and J 2 bases, with 7 bases left between them. The CDR3 extends over 14 amino acids. Germline V gene data show CDR1 as MDHEN and CDR2 as SYDVKM.

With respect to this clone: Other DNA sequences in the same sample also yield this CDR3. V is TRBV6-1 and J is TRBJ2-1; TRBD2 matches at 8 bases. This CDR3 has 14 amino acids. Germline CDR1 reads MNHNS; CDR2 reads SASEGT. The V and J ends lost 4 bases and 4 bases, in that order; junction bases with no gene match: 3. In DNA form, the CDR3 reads TGTGCCAGCAGTGGGCTAGCGGGTTACAATGAGCAGTTCTTC. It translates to CASSGLAGYNEQFF.

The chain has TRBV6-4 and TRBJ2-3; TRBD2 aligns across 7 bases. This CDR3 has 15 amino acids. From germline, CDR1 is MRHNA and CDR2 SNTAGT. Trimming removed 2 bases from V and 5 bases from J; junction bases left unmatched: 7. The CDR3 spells CASSDGAGAGDTQYF. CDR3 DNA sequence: TGTGCCAGCAGTGACGGGGCGGGAGCGGGAGATACGCAGTATTTT.